The TCR beta chain under discussion was sequenced for a study of shared clonotypes between healthy human individuals. Germline V gene lookup returns CDR1 MGHRA and CDR2 YSYEKL. V was trimmed by 0 bases and J by 1 base, leaving 7 bases between them. CDR3 size: 14 residues. This clone was observed at least ten times. Its target is not known. The same CDR3 arises from other DNA sequences in this sample as well. General study findings and limits: Naive subsets tended to show greater estimated richness than memory subsets. Clonotypes that were shared across a handful of donors made up approximately 5% of naive CD4 clonotypes.

Profiled with immunoSEQ multiplex PCR; TCRdb holds only in-frame clones, not every one. This table holds about 120,000 clones, approximately 70% found once. V and J are TRBV4-1 and TRBJ2-7; D remains unclear. The source is a woman in her 30s in good health. The sample was memory CD8+ T cells sorted from blood. Indicated subset: CD45RO+ cells pooled with CCR7-negative TemRA cells. The CDR3 protein is CASSQDPGSYEQYF. As DNA, the CDR3 is TGCGCCAGCAGCCAAGATCCTGGGTCCTACGAGCAGTACTTC.